This is a list of T cell receptor beta chains from one sample in a study of tumor-infiltrating lymphocytes in primary liver carcinoma. TCRdb re-derived calls from the multiplex PCR reads in MiXCR, one entry per CDR3 protein. The table includes more than 150,000 distinct CDR3 sequences, less than 65% detected once. The material sequenced was peripheral blood. The receptors were gathered from a man between 40 and 49 years old with primary liver carcinoma and hepatitis B virus infection. Both conserved end residues are part of each CDR3. The D gene is left open where the match is weak. Only part of the rows carry a size: once, few, many, or a class if the clone is expanded.

V gene,J gene,D gene,clone size,CDR3 DNA,CDR3 protein
TRBV6-5,TRBJ2-3,TRBD2,.,TGTGCCAGCATCCAGTCTAGCGGGAGAGCGGATACGCAGTATTTT,CASIQSSGRADTQYF
TRBV29-1,TRBJ2-7,.,few,TGCAGCGTCGGGGGGACAGTAGGGGACGAGCAGTACTTC,CSVGGTVGDEQYF
TRBV11-2,TRBJ2-1,.,many,TGTGCCAGCATCGCGATAGCGCCCTACAATGAGCAGTTCTTC,CASIAIAPYNEQFF
TRBV29-1,TRBJ2-1,.,.,TGCAGCGGGGTCGGGCTAGCGTGGTCCTACAATGAGCAGTTCTTC,CSGVGLAWSYNEQFF
TRBV12-3/TRBV12-4,TRBJ1-5,TRBD1,.,TGTGCCAGCAGCCACACAGGGGGCAATCAGCCCCAGCATTTT,CASSHTGGNQPQHF
TRBV29-1,TRBJ1-1,TRBD1,.,TGCAGCGTCGACGGACAGGGGATCACTGAAGCTTTCTTT,CSVDGQGITEAFF
TRBV5-1,TRBJ2-1,TRBD2,once,TGCGCCAGCAGCGAACCGGGACTAGGGGACGATGAGCAGTTCTTC,CASSEPGLGDDEQFF
TRBV6-5,TRBJ1-6,.,.,TGTGCCAGCAGTTACTCGATGATTGAGGCGACCCTCCACTTT,CASSYSMIEATLHF
TRBV6-1,TRBJ2-3,.,.,TGTGCCAGCGGGTTTGGGCGGACAGATACGCAGTATTTT,CASGFGRTDTQYF
TRBV29-1,TRBJ2-7,.,.,TGCAGCGTTGAAGTGCTGACAGCCTCCGAGCAGTACTTC,CSVEVLTASEQYF
TRBV12-3/TRBV12-4,TRBJ1-5,.,.,TGTGCCAGCAGTTCCCAAGGGGCAGTTATGAGTAATCAGCCCCAGCATTTT,CASSSQGAVMSNQPQHF
TRBV11-2,TRBJ1-2,.,once,TGTGCCAGCAACTTAGGTCGGCAGAGCTATGGCTACACCTTT,CASNLGRQSYGYTF
TRBV11-2,TRBJ1-2,.,.,TGTGTCAGCAGCTTAGAGCGGATGGGGAGCTACACCTTC,CVSSLERMGSYTF
TRBV6-6,TRBJ1-5,TRBD1,once,TGTGCCAGCAGCCTAGGACAGGGGGACAATCAGCCCCAGCATTTT,CASSLGQGDNQPQHF
TRBV6-5,TRBJ2-7,.,.,TGTGCCAGTATGGGGATGATCAGCTACGAGCAGTACTTC,CASMGMISYEQYF
TRBV10-2,TRBJ2-7,.,.,TGCGCCAGCAGTGAGCGCTCGGAGCAGTACTTC,CASSERSEQYF
TRBV5-1,TRBJ1-1,.,few,TGCGCCAGCAGCTTGAATGAGAACACTGAAGCTTTCTTT,CASSLNENTEAFF
TRBV4-3,TRBJ2-7,.,.,TGCGTCAGCAGCCCCAAGGACAGCACCTACGAGCAGTACTTC,CVSSPKDSTYEQYF
TRBV29-1,TRBJ2-3,TRBD2,.,TGCAGCGTTGAAGATCAAACTAGCGGGAGAAGAACAGATACGCAGTATTTT,CSVEDQTSGRRTDTQYF
TRBV5-1,TRBJ2-5,.,.,TGCGCCAGCAGCTTGGCCGGAGACTACCAAGAGACCCAGTACTTC,CASSLAGDYQETQYF
TRBV6-6,TRBJ2-7,.,.,TGTGCCAACAGTTACTCCGCCCGACGAGAGCGCGAGCAGTACTTC,CANSYSARREREQYF
TRBV6-5,TRBJ2-7,.,.,TGTGCCAGCAGTTACGCGTTAGCCTACGAGCAGTACTTC,CASSYALAYEQYF
TRBV10-3,TRBJ2-1,.,few,TGTGCCATCAGTGAAACTGGGGACAACAATGAGCAGTTCTTC,CAISETGDNNEQFF
TRBV13,TRBJ2-1,.,few,TGTACCAGCAGCTTTACAGGGATCCCCTACAATGAGCAGTTCTTC,CTSSFTGIPYNEQFF
TRBV12-3/TRBV12-4,TRBJ1-2,.,many,TGTGCCAGCAGTTTGGATAGACGGACCTATGGCTACACCTTC,CASSLDRRTYGYTF
TRBV6-6,TRBJ2-2,TRBD2,.,TGTGCCAGCAGTCATCTAGCGGGCGGAACTAACACCGGGGAGCTGTTTTTT,CASSHLAGGTNTGELFF
TRBV28,TRBJ1-2,.,.,TGTGCCAGCAGTTTGAACCGATTCTATGGCTACACCTTC,CASSLNRFYGYTF
TRBV29-1,TRBJ2-5,TRBD2,many,TGCAGCGTTGCGGGACTAGCGGAACAAGAGACCCAGTACTTC,CSVAGLAEQETQYF
TRBV5-6,TRBJ2-7,.,.,TGTGCCAGCAGCTTCTCGGCCAGCTACGAGCAGTACTTT,CASSFSASYEQYF